This TCR beta chain was recorded in a study of T cell responses to AZD1222 COVID-19 vaccine. Findings and limits, study-wide: With two AZD1222 doses given, Spike-specific TCR breadth and depth both rose. Baseline seropositivity characterized only 5 to 7 AZD1222 recipients.

The V and J ends lost 6 bases and 6 bases respectively, with 12 bases between them. Per the germline V gene, CDR1 is MNHNY and CDR2 is SVGAGI (reference sequence). The CDR3 spans 12 residues. Doses given second, at about 4 or about 12 weeks, were pooled. The data were produced by immunoSEQ multiplex PCR, yet TCRdb's version contains in-frame clones alone and is incomplete. The data hold 150,000 to 200,000 clones, with approximately 89% observed a single time. About this clone: What it binds is unknown.

This specimen was peripheral blood, taken 28 days after the second AZD1222 dose. This receptor was taken from an adult who received the AZD1222 COVID-19 vaccine. The rearrangement links TRBV6-6 to TRBJ2-7; a possible D gene is TRBD2 (7 bases). CDR3 in amino acids: CASSLRGGEQYF. CDR3 nucleotides: TGTGCCAGCAGCCTAAGGGGGGGCGAGCAGTACTTC.